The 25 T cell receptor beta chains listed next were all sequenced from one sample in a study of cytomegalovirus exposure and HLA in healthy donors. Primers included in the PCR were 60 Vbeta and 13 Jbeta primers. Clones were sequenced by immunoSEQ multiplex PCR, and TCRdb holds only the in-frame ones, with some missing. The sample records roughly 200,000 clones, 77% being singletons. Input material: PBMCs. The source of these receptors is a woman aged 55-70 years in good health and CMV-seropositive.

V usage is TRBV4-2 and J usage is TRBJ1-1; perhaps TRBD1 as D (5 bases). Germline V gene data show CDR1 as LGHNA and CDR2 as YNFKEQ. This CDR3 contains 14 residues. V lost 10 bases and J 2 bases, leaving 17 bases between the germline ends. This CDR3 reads CATQFDQGNTEAFF. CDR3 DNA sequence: TGTGCCACACAATTCGATCAGGGCAACACTGAAGCTTTCTTT.

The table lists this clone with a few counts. CDR3: CASSPRTGAGSPLHF. For the CDR3, the DNA is TGTGCCAGCAGTCCGAGGACAGGGGCAGGTTCACCCCTCCACTTT. The rearrangement joins TRBV27 to TRBJ1-6; TRBD1 matches at 9 bases. Germline CDR1 is MNHEY and CDR2 is SMNVEV (reference sequence). This CDR3 comprises 15 residues. V lost 5 bases to trimming and J lost 9 bases; unmatched junction nucleotides: 8.

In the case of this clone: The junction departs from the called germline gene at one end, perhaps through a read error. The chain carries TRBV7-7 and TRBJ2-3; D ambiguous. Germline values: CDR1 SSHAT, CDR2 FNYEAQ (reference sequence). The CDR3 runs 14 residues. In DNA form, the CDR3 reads TGTGCTAGCAGCCTAAGTCGCGTTTCAGATACGCAGTATTTT. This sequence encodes CASSLSRVSDTQYF.

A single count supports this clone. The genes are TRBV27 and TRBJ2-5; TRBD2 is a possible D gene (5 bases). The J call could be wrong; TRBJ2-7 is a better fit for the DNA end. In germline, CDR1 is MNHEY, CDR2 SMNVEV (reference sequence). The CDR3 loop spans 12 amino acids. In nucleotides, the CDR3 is TGTGCCACCCGGACGGGGTCCTACGAGCAGTACTTC. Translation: CATRTGSYEQYF.

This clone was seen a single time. The DNA for the CDR3 is TGTGCCAGCCAGGCCGCACGGGGAGGCACCGGGGAGCTGTTTTTT. Protein product: CASQAARGGTGELFF. The V call is TRBV2, the J call TRBJ2-2; D may be TRBD2 (6 bases). The CDR3 loop spans 15 amino acids. V lost 8 bases and J lost 4, with 17 bases in between. CDR1 and CDR2 (germline): SNHLY, FYNNEI.

The CDR3 region has the DNA TGCGCCAGCAGCGTCCTAGCGGGAGGGAACACCGGGGAGCTGTTTTTT. Amino acid sequence: CASSVLAGGNTGELFF. The chain uses TRBV5-1 and TRBJ2-2; 11 bases match TRBD2. The CDR3 covers 16 residues. Germline V CDR1 and CDR2: SGHRS, YFSETQ. J lost 1 base, V lost 4 bases, and 3 bases had no gene match.

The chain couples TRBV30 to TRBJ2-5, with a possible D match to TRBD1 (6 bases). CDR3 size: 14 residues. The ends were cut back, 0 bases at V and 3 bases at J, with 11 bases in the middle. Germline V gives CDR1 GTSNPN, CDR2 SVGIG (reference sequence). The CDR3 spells CAWSVQGPEETQYF. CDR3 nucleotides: TGTGCCTGGAGTGTACAGGGTCCCGAAGAGACCCAGTACTTC.

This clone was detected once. CDR3 nucleotide sequence: TGTGCCAGCTCACGAGGGCACACCGGGGAGCTGTTTTTT. It yields the protein CASSRGHTGELFF. The genes are TRBV18 and TRBJ2-2; weak D call: TRBD2 (5 bases). V dropped 4 bases and J dropped 3 bases, with 6 bases sitting between them. The CDR3 spans 13 residues. CDR1 KGHSH and CDR2 LQKENI come from the germline V gene. The whole variable domain, remainder taken from reference TRBV18 and TRBJ2-2, is NAGVMQNPRHLVRRRGQEARLRCSPMKGHSHVYWYRQLPEEGLKFMVYLQKENIIDESGMPKERFSAEFPKEGPSILRIQQVVRGDSAAYFCASSRGHTGELFFGEGSRLTVL.

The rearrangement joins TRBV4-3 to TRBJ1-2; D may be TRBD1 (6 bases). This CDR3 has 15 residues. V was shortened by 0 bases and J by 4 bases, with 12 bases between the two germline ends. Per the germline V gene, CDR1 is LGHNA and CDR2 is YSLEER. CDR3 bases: TGCGCCAGCAGCCAAGATCACGACAGGCCCTATGGCTACACCTTC. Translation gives CASSQDHDRPYGYTF.

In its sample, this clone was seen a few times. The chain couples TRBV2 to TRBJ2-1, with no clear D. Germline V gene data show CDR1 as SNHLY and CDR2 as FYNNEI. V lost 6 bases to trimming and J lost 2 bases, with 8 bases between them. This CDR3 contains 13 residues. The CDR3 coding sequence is TGTGCCAGCAGGCGCGTTGCCTACAATGAGCAGTTCTTC. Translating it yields CASRRVAYNEQFF.

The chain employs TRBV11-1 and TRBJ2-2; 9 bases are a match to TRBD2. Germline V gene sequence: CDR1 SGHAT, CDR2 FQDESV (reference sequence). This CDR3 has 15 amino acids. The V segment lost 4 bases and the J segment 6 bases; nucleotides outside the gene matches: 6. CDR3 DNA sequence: TGTGCCAGCAGCTCCTTTATAGCGGGAGCCGGGGAGCTGTTTTTT. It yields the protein CASSSFIAGAGELFF.

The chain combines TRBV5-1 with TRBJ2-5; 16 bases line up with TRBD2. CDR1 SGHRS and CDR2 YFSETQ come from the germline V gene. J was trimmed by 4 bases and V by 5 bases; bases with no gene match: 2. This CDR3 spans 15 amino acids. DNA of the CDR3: TGCGCCAGCAGGGGACTAGCGGGGGGGCCAGAGACCCAGTACTTC. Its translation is CASRGLAGGPETQYF.

In DNA form, the CDR3 reads TGTGCCAGTAGTTTCCTAACAGGGGCAGCTGGAAACACCATATATTTT. Its translation: CASSFLTGAAGNTIYF. The chain employs TRBV19 and TRBJ1-3; TRBD1 matches at 7 bases. The V gene end was trimmed by 5 bases and the J gene end by 2 bases; junction bases not matched to a gene: 9. Germline-derived CDR1 and CDR2 are LNHDA and SQIVND (reference sequence). The CDR3 is 16 residues long.

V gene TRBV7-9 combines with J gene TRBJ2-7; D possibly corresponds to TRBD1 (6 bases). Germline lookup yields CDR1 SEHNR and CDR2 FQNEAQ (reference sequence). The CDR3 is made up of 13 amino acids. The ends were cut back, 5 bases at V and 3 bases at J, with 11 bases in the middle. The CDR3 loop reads CASSPTGIYEQYF. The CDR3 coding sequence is TGTGCCAGCAGCCCTACAGGGATCTACGAGCAGTACTTC.

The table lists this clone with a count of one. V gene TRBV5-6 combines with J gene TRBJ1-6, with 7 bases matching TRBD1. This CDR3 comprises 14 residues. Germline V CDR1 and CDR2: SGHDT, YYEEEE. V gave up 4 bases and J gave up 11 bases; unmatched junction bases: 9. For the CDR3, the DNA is TGTGCCAGCAGCCCGGGACAGCGGAGCGCACCCCTCCACTTT. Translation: CASSPGQRSAPLHF. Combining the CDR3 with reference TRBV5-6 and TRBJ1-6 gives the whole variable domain DAGVTQSPTHLIKTRGQQVTLRCSPKSGHDTVSWYQQALGQGPQFIFQYYEEEERQRGNFPDRFSGHQFPNYSSELNVNALLLGDSALYLCASSPGQRSAPLHFGNGTRLTVT.

DNA of the CDR3: TGTGCCAGCAGTTACGCCAGTGGAGCGAACACCGGGGAGCTGTTTTTT. Its protein is CASSYASGANTGELFF. The V and J genes are TRBV6-5 and TRBJ2-2; D gene unclear. Trimming stripped 2 bases from V and 0 bases from J, with 10 bases between. The CDR3 totals 16 residues. Looked up from germline, CDR1 is MNHEY and CDR2 is SVGAGI.

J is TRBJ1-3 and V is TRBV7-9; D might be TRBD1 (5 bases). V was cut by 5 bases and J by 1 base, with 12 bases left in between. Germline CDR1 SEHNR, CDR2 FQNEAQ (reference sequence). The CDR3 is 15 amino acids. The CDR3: CASSIRQSSGNTIYF. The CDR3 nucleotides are TGTGCCAGCAGCATAAGACAGAGTTCTGGAAACACCATATATTTT.

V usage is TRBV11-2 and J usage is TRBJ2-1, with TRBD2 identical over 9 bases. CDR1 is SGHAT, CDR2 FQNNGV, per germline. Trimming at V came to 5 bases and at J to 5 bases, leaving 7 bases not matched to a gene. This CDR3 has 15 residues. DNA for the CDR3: TGTGCCAGCAGCCCCACGGGACTAGCTCACAATGAGCAGTTCTTC. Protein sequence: CASSPTGLAHNEQFF.

The CDR3 spells CASSPFGQGVVNEQFF. CDR3 coding DNA: TGCGCCAGCAGCCCGTTTGGGCAGGGCGTAGTGAATGAGCAGTTCTTC. This sequence joins TRBV5-1 and TRBJ2-1, with D tentatively TRBD1 (5 bases). This CDR3 region has 16 residues. From germline, CDR1 is SGHRS and CDR2 YFSETQ. V was trimmed by 4 bases and J by 7 bases, leaving 21 bases between them.

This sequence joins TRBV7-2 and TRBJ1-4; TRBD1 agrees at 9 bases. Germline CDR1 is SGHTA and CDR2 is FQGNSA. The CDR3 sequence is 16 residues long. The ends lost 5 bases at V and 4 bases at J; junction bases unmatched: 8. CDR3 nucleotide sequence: TGTGCCAGCAGCCCCTTCCCGGGACAGGGTAATGAAAAACTGTTTTTT. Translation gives CASSPFPGQGNEKLFF.

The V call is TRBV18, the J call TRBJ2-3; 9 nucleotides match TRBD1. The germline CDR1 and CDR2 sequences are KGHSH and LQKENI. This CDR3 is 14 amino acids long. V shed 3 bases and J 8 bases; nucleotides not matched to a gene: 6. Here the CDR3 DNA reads TGTGCCAGCTCACCGGGACAGGGCTTAGGTACGCAGTATTTT. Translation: CASSPGQGLGTQYF.

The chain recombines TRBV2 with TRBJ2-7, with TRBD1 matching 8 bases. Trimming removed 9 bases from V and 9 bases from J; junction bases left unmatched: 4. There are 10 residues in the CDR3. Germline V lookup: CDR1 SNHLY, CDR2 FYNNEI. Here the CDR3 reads CASRQGRQYF. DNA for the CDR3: TGTGCCAGTCGACAGGGGAGGCAGTACTTC.

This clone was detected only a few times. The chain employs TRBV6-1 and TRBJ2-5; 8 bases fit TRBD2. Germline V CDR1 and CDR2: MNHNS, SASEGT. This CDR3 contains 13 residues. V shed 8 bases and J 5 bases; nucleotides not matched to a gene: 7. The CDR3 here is CASSSGGLETQYF. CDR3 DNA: TGTGCCAGCTCTTCGGGAGGGCTGGAGACCCAGTACTTC.

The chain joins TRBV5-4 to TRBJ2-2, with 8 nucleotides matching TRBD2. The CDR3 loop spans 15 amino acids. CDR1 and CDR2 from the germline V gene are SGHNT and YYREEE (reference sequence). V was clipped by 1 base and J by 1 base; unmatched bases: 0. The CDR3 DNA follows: TGTGCCAGCAGCTTGACTAGCGGGAACACCGGGGAGCTGTTTTTT. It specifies CASSLTSGNTGELFF.

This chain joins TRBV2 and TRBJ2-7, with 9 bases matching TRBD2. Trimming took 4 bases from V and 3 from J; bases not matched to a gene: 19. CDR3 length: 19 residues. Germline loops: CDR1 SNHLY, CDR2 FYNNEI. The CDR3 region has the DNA TGTGCCAGCAGTGGAATGGGGGGACCTAGCGGGGTCTCCTTCTACGAGCAGTACTTC. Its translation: CASSGMGGPSGVSFYEQYF.